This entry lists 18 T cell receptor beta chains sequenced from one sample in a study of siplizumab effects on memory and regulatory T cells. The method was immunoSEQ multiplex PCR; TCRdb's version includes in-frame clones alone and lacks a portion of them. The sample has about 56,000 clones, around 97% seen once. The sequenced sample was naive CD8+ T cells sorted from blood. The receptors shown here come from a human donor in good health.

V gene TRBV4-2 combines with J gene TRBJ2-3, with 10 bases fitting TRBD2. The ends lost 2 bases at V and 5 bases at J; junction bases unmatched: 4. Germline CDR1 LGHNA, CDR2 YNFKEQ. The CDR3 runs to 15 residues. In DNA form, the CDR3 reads TGTGCCAGCAGCCAAACAGCGGGGGGGGGAGATACGCAGTATTTT. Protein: CASSQTAGGGDTQYF.

In nucleotides, the CDR3 is TGTGCCAGCAGTATGAGGGGGTTACTTAATGAAAAACTGTTTTTT. It translates to CASSMRGLLNEKLFF. The chain is built from TRBV9 and TRBJ1-4; D is perhaps TRBD1 (6 bases). Germline V CDR1 and CDR2: SGDLS, YYNGEE. The germline V and J ends were trimmed by 5 bases and 4 bases, with 15 bases remaining between them. The CDR3 sequence is 15 residues long.

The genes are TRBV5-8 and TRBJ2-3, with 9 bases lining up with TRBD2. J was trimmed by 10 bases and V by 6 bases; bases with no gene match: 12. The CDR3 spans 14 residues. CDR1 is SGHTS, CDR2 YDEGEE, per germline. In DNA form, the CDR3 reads TGTGCCAGCAACCATGCTAGCGGGATCGTGGCGCAGTATTTT. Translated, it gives CASNHASGIVAQYF.

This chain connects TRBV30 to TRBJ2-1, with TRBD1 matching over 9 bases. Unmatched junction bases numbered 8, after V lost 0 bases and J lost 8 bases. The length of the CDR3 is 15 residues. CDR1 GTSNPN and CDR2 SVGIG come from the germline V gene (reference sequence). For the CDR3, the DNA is TGTGCCTGGAGTGTTTGGACAGGGGTGGTGGATGAGCAGTTCTTC. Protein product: CAWSVWTGVVDEQFF.

For the CDR3, the DNA is TGTGCCAGCGGGGGCTATGGCTACACCTTC. Amino acids: CASGGYGYTF. V and J are TRBV9 and TRBJ1-2; perhaps TRBD1 as D (5 bases). Trimming removed 7 bases from V and 4 bases from J, with 5 bases in between. Germline V gives CDR1 SGDLS, CDR2 YYNGEE. The CDR3 loop spans 10 amino acids.

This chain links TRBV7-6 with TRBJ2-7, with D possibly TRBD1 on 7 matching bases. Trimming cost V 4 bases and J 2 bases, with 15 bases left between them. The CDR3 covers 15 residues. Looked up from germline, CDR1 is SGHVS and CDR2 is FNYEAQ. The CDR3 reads CASSSRGAYAYEQYF. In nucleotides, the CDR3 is TGTGCCAGCAGCTCCAGGGGGGCCTATGCCTACGAGCAGTACTTC. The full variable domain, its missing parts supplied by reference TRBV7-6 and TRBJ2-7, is GAGVSQSPRYKVTKRGQDVALRCDPISGHVSLYWYRQALGQGPEFLTYFNYEAQQDKSGLPNDRFSAERPEGSISTLTIQRTEQRDSAMYRCASSSRGAYAYEQYFGPGTRLTVT.

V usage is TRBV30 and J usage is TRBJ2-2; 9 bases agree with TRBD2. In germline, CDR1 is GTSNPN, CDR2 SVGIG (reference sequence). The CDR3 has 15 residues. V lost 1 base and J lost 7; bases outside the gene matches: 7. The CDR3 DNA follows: TGTGCCTGGAGTGGCATTAGCGGGAGTTTCGGGGAGCTGTTTTTT. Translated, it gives CAWSGISGSFGELFF.

Here the CDR3 DNA reads TGTGCCAGCAGTTCTACCCTCGGGGCTTTCTTT. Encoded protein: CASSSTLGAFF. The rearrangement links TRBV6-5 to TRBJ1-1; D unclear. The germline V and J ends were trimmed by 4 bases and 11 bases, with 11 bases remaining between them. Germline-derived CDR1 and CDR2 are MNHEY and SVGAGI. CDR3 length: 11 residues.

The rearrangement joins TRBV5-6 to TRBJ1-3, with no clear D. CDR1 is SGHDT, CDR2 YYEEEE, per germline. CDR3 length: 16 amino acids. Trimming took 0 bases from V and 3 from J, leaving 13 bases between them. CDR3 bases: TGTGCCAGCAGCTTGGAAGGCAGCAATTATGGAAACACCATATATTTT. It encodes CASSLEGSNYGNTIYF.

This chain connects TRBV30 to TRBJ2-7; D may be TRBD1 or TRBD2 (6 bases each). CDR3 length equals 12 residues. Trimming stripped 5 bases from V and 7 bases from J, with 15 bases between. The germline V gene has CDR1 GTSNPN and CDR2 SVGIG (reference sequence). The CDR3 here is CAWGGTSREQYF. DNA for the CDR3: TGTGCCTGGGGGGGCACTAGCCGTGAGCAGTACTTC. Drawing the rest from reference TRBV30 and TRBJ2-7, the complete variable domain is SQTIHQWPATLVQPVGSPLSLECTVEGTSNPNLYWYRQAAGRGLQLLFYSVGIGQISSEVPQNLSASRPQDRQFILSSKKLLLSDSGFYLCAWGGTSREQYFGPGTRLTVT.

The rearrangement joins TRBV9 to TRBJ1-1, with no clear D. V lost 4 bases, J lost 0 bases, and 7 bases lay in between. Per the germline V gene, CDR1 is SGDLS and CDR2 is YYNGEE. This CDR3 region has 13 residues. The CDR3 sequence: CASSPGLNTEAFF. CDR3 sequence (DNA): TGTGCCAGCAGCCCCGGATTGAACACTGAAGCTTTCTTT. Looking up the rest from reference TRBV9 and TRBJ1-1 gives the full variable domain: DSGVTQTPKHLITATGQRVTLRCSPRSGDLSVYWYQQSLDQGLQFLIQYYNGEERAKGNILERFSAQQFPDLHSELNLSSLELGDSALYFCASSPGLNTEAFFGQGTRLTVV.

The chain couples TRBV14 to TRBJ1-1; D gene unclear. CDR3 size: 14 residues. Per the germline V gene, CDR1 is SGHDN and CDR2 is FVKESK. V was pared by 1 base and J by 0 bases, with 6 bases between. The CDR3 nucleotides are TGTGCCAGCAGCCAAGTACAGCTGAACACTGAAGCTTTCTTT. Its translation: CASSQVQLNTEAFF.

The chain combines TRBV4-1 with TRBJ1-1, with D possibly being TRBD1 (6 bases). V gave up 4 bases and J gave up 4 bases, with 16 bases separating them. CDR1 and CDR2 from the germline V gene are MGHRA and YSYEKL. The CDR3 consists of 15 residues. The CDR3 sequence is CASSPGEGRGTEAFF. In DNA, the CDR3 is TGCGCCAGCAGCCCAGGGGAGGGGCGCGGCACTGAAGCTTTCTTT.

CDR3 in DNA: TGTGCCAGCAGTTACCCCGCTTACGAGCAGTACTTC. Protein sequence: CASSYPAYEQYF. The V and J genes are TRBV7-2 and TRBJ2-7; the D is unclear. Germline assignment: CDR1 SGHTA and CDR2 FQGNSA. CDR3 length: 12 residues. V lost 6 bases, J lost 4 bases, and 10 bases lay in between.

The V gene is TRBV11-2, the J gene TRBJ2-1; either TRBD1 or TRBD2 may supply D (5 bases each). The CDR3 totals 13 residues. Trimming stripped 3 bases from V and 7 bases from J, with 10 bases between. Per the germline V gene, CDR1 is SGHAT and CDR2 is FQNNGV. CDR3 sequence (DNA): TGTGCCAGCAGCTTCTTAGGGACGAATGAGCAGTTCTTC. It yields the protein CASSFLGTNEQFF.

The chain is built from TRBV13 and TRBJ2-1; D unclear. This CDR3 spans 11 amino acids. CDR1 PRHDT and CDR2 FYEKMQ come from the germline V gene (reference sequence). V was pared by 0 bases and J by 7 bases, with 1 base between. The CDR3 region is CASSLGNEQFF. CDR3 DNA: TGTGCCAGCAGCTTAGGGAATGAGCAGTTCTTC. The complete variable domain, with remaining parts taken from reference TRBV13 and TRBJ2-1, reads AAGVIQSPRHLIKEKRETATLKCYPIPRHDTVYWYQQGPGQDPQFLISFYEKMQSDKGSIPDRFSAQQFSDYHSELNMSSLELGDSALYFCASSLGNEQFFGPGTRLTVL.

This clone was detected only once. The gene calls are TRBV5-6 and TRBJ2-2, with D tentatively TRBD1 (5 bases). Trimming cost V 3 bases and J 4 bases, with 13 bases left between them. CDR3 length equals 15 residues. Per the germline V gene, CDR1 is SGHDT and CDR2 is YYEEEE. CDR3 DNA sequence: TGTGCCAGCAGCTGGCCAGGACACCGCACCGGGGAGCTGTTTTTT. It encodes CASSWPGHRTGELFF.

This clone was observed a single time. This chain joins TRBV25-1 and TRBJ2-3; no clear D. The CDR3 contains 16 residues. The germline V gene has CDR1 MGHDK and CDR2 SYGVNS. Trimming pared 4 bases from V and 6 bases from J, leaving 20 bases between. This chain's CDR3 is CASSGPARKAGDTQYF. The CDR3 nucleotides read TGTGCCAGCAGTGGGCCCGCGCGGAAGGCTGGGGATACGCAGTATTTT.